The entry that follows covers one T cell receptor beta chain sequence. As yet, its antigen is unknown. Sequencing used immunoSEQ multiplex PCR; TCRdb keeps in-frame clones, though not all of them. The sample has some 46,000 clones, roughly 80% seen once; the top ten hold approximately 23%. The data were obtained in a study of PD-1 blockade in classical Hodgkin lymphoma. Study results and caveats: Complete responders possessed baseline diversity comparable to newly diagnosed patients.

Brentuximab vedotin exposure varied among the patients, all of whom had relapsed after autologous stem cell transplantation. There are 17 residues in the CDR3. The germline V gene has CDR1 SGHKS and CDR2 YYEKEE (reference sequence). V shed 4 bases and J 1 base; nucleotides not matched to a gene: 5. Sequenced material: peripheral blood mononuclear cells (PBMCs), taken before the second cycle of nivolumab. The clonotype comes from a human donor with classical Hodgkin lymphoma. The rearrangement links TRBV5-5 to TRBJ2-2; 12 nucleotides align to TRBD2. The CDR3: CASSPWTSGMNTGELFF. CDR3 bases: TGTGCCAGCAGCCCGTGGACTAGCGGGATGAACACCGGGGAGCTGTTTTTT.